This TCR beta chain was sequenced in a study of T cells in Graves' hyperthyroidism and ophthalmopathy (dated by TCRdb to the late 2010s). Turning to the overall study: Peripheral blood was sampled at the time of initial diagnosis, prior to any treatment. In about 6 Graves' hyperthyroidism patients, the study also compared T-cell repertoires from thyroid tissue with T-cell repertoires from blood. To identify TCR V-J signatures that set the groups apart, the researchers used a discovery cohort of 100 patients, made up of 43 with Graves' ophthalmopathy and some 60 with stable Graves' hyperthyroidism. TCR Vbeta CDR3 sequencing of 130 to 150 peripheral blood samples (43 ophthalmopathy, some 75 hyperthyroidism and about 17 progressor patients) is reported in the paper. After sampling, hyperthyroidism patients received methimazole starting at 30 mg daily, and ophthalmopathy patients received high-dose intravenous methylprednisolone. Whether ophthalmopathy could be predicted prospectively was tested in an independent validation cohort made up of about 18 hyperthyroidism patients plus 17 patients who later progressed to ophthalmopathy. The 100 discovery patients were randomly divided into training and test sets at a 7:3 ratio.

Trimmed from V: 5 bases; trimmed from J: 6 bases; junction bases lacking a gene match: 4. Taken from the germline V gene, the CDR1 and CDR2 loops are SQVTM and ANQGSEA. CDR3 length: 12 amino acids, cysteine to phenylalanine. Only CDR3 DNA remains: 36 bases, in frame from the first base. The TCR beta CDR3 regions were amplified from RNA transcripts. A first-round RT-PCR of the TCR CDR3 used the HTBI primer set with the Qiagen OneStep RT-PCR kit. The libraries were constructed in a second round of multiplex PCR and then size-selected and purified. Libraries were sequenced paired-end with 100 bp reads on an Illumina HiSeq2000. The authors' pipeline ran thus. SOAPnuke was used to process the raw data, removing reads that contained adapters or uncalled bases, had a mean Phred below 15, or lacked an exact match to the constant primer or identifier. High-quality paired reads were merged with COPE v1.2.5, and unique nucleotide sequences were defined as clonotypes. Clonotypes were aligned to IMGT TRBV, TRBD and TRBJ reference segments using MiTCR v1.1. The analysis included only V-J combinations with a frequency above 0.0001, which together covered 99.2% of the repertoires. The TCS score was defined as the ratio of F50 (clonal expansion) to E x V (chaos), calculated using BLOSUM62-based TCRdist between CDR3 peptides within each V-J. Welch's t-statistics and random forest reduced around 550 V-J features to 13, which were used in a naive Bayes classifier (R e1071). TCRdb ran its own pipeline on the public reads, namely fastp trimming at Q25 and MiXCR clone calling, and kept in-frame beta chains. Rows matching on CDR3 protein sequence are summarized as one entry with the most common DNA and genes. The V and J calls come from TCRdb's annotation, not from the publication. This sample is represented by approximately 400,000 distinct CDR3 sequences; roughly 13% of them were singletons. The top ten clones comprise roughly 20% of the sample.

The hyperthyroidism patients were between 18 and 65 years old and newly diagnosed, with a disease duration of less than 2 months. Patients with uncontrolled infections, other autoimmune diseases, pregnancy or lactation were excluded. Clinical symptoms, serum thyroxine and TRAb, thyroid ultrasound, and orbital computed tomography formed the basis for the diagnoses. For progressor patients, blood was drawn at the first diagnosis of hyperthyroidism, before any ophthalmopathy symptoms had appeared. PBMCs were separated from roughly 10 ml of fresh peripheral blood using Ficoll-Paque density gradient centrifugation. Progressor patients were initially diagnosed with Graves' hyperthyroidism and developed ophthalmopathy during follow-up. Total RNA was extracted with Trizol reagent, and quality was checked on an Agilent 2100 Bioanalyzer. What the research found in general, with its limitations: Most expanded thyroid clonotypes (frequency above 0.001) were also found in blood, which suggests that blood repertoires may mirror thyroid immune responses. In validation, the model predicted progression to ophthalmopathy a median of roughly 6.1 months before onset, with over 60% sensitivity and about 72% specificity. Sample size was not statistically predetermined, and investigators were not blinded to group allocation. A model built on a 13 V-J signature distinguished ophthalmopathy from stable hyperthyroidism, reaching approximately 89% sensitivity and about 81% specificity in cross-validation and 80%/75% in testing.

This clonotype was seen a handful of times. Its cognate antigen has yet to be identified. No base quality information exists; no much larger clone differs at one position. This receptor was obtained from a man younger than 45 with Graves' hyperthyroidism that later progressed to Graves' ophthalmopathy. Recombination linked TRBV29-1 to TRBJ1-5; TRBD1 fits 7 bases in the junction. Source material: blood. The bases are TGCAGCGTTCAACAGGGGTTTCAGCCCCAGCATTTT. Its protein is CSVQQGFQPQHF.